This T cell receptor (beta chain) is drawn from a study of control samples from healthy donors and cancer patients. Profiling relied on immunoSEQ multiplex PCR, and the TCRdb table lists in-frame clones only, not all of them. Among about 150,000 clones listed, 94% were seen once. This CDR3 has 16 amino acids. The V end lost 3 bases, the J end lost 5 bases, and 14 bases lay between the germline ends. Germline-derived CDR1 and CDR2 are ENHRY and SYGVKD. The V and J genes are TRBV10-3 and TRBJ1-6; perhaps TRBD1 as D (6 bases). The TCR sequence derives from a woman aged 18-29 years in good health. Sequencing was carried out using blood. CDR3: CAISERAGADNSPLHF. CDR3 DNA: TGTGCCATCAGTGAACGGGCGGGGGCCGATAATTCACCCCTCCACTTT.